Described below is a single TCR beta chain sequence and its context. Trimming removed 2 bases from V and 8 bases from J, with 8 bases in between. There are 12 residues in the CDR3. The V gene's germline CDR1 is KGHSH and CDR2 LQKENI. The data stem from a study of blood T cell repertoires in COVID-19. The data were produced by immunoSEQ multiplex PCR, yet TCRdb's version contains in-frame clones alone and is incomplete. In the table there are 350,000 to 450,000 clones, 70% to 90% of which are singletons. The sample consisted of peripheral blood. The V call is TRBV18, the J call TRBJ2-3; the D gene is possibly TRBD2 (5 bases). This clonotype was sampled from a woman aged 55 to 70 with COVID-19, enrolled during active disease. CDR3 amino acids: CASSPETTTQYF. CDR3 DNA: TGTGCCAGCTCACCAGAGACTACTACGCAGTATTTT.